The 20 T cell receptor beta chains listed next were all sequenced from one sample in a study of CD8 T cells in Susac syndrome. Random-hexamer reverse transcription was applied to roughly 0.45 to 1 ug RNA. From the immunoSEQ multiplex PCR reads, TCRdb called clonotypes with MiXCR, one entry per CDR3 protein. The table has more than 150,000 distinct CDR3 sequences, about 95% seen once. Sequenced sample: CD4+ T cells from PBMCs. These receptors all stem from a human donor in good health.

J is TRBJ2-7 and V is TRBV29-1; D is undetermined. The germline gives CDR1 SQVTM, CDR2 ANQGSEA. The V end was cut by 4 bases, the J end by 2 bases, with 9 bases between. CDR3 size: 12 residues. The CDR3 nucleotides read TGCAGCGTTGCTGTCAAGGCCTACGAGCAGTACTTC. Translated, it gives CSVAVKAYEQYF.

The rearrangement joins TRBV20-1 to TRBJ2-1; perhaps TRBD1 as D (5 bases). The CDR3 runs to 13 residues. Trimming left V 7 bases short and J 3 bases short, with 13 bases between. The germline gives CDR1 DFQATT, CDR2 SNEGSKA (reference sequence). The CDR3 DNA reads TGCAGTGTAAGGGGTAGAATCTACAATGAGCAGTTCTTC. It translates to CSVRGRIYNEQFF.

CDR3: CASTTGGYGYTF. For the CDR3, the DNA is TGTGCCAGCACAACAGGAGGCTATGGCTACACCTTC. The chain couples TRBV28 to TRBJ1-2; possibly TRBD1 for D (5 bases). The germline CDR1 and CDR2 sequences are MDHEN and SYDVKM. This CDR3 has 12 residues. V shed 7 bases and J shed 4 bases, with 10 bases lying between them.

The V gene is TRBV20-1, the J gene TRBJ2-7, with 7 bases aligning to TRBD2. The CDR3 is made up of 14 amino acids. V was clipped by 7 bases and J by 6 bases; unmatched bases: 15. Per germline, CDR1 DFQATT and CDR2 SNEGSKA (reference sequence). The CDR3 sequence: CSEAPGLVPLEQYF. Written as DNA, the CDR3 is TGCAGTGAGGCCCCCGGACTAGTCCCCCTCGAGCAGTACTTC.

This sequence joins TRBV24-1 and TRBJ2-2; D gene unclear. The CDR3 totals 14 residues. The V end lost 9 bases, the J end lost 3 bases, and 13 bases lay between the germline ends. Germline V gene data show CDR1 as KGHDR and CDR2 as SFDVKD. The CDR3 DNA reads TGTGCCACCCGGGCCTCAGGTGACACCGGGGAGCTGTTTTTT. This gives the protein CATRASGDTGELFF.

The chain has TRBV12-3 or TRBV12-4 and TRBJ2-5, with 7 positions matching TRBD2. This CDR3 region has 12 residues. The ends lost 6 bases at V and 4 bases at J; junction bases unmatched: 2. The CDR3 DNA reads as TGTGCCAGCAGGTGGGAGGGAGAGACCCAGTACTTC. This sequence encodes CASRWEGETQYF.

This sequence joins TRBV20-1 and TRBJ2-5, with TRBD2 identical over 9 bases. The CDR3 has 14 amino acids. The trim removed 8 bases at V and 5 bases at J, leaving 12 bases unmatched. The germline CDR1 and CDR2 sequences are DFQATT and SNEGSKA (reference sequence). CDR3 sequence: CSPKGGGASETQYF. The CDR3 DNA reads as TGCAGTCCTAAGGGCGGGGGGGCCTCTGAGACCCAGTACTTC.

The J gene is TRBJ2-1, the V gene TRBV7-2; no definite D call. V was trimmed by 5 bases and J by 5 bases, leaving 13 bases between them. The germline gives CDR1 SGHTA, CDR2 FQGNSA. There are 14 residues in the CDR3. The CDR3 protein is CASSLEFGDNEQFF. CDR3 DNA: TGTGCCAGCAGCCTGGAGTTTGGGGACAATGAGCAGTTCTTC.

This clonotype was seen only a few times. V is TRBV11-1 and J is TRBJ2-1, with D possibly TRBD2 on 5 matching bases. V dropped 1 base and J dropped 1 base, with 11 bases sitting between them. This CDR3 spans 16 amino acids. Germline CDR1 SGHAT, CDR2 FQDESV (reference sequence). CDR3 in DNA: TGTGCCAGCAGCTTAGGTCGGAGGACTTCCTACAATGAGCAGTTCTTC. Protein product: CASSLGRRTSYNEQFF.

The V and J genes are TRBV12-5 and TRBJ1-5; D call uncertain. CDR3 length: 17 amino acids. Trimming stripped 2 bases from V and 4 bases from J, with 18 bases between. Germline CDR1 LGHNT, CDR2 FRNRAP. The CDR3 reads CASGLPSGNSGNQPQHF. For the CDR3, the DNA is TGTGCTAGTGGTTTGCCTTCCGGTAATTCGGGAAATCAGCCCCAGCATTTT.

The rearrangement uses TRBV7-2 and TRBJ2-1, with 9 bases lining up with TRBD1. The germline CDR1 and CDR2 sequences are SGHTA and FQGNSA. V shed 3 bases, J shed 4 bases, and the junction held 4 bases outside the gene matches. This CDR3 has 15 residues. The DNA for the CDR3 is TGTGCCAGCAGCTTGTGGACAGGGGAATACAATGAGCAGTTCTTC. Amino acid sequence: CASSLWTGEYNEQFF.

The chain couples TRBV5-1 to TRBJ2-1; 7 nucleotides line up with TRBD1. The CDR3 is made up of 15 amino acids. V lost 2 bases, J lost 0 bases, and 2 bases stayed unmatched. The germline V gene encodes CDR1 SGHRS and CDR2 YFSETQ. In DNA form, the CDR3 reads TGCGCCAGCAGCTTTAGGGACAGCTCCTACAATGAGCAGTTCTTC. Translation: CASSFRDSSYNEQFF.

The chain joins TRBV29-1 to TRBJ1-1, with TRBD1 matching 7 bases. The CDR3 consists of 13 residues. V trimming: 6 bases; J trimming: 0 bases; junction bases outside the gene matches: 4. Germline CDR1 is SQVTM and CDR2 is ANQGSEA. CDR3 nucleotide sequence: TGCAGCGTCGACAGGGATCTGAACACTGAAGCTTTCTTT. Its translation: CSVDRDLNTEAFF.

The chain joins TRBV29-1 to TRBJ1-2, with D possibly being TRBD1 (6 bases). The germline CDR1 and CDR2 sequences are SQVTM and ANQGSEA. V was shortened by 5 bases and J by 2 bases, with 12 bases between the two germline ends. The CDR3 is 13 residues long. The CDR3 spells CSVNKDSNYGYTF. As DNA, the CDR3 is TGCAGCGTTAATAAGGACAGCAACTATGGCTACACCTTC.

This sequence joins TRBV27 and TRBJ2-7; TRBD1 agrees at 7 bases. The V and J ends lost 5 bases and 2 bases, in that order; junction bases with no gene match: 9. Germline V lookup: CDR1 MNHEY, CDR2 SMNVEV (reference sequence). The CDR3 is made up of 15 amino acids. Here the CDR3 reads CASSTRGQLTYEQYF. CDR3 DNA sequence: TGTGCCAGCAGTACACGGGGACAGTTAACCTACGAGCAGTACTTC.

Only one count was recorded for this clonotype. The CDR3 DNA follows: TGCAGCGCTGGCTATGGCTACACCTTC. Amino acids: CSAGYGYTF. The chain joins TRBV29-1 to TRBJ1-2; no clear D. Germline CDR1 SQVTM, CDR2 ANQGSEA. This CDR3 has 9 amino acids. V lost 7 bases and J 4 bases, leaving 4 bases between the germline ends.

The chain couples TRBV11-1 to TRBJ1-2; a weak D match, TRBD1 (6 bases). V was trimmed by 5 bases and J by 4 bases, leaving 14 bases between them. The germline CDR1 and CDR2 sequences are SGHAT and FQDESV (reference sequence). The CDR3 has 14 amino acids. CDR3 sequence: CASSHDGQSYGYTF. CDR3 nucleotides: TGTGCCAGCAGCCACGATGGACAGTCCTATGGCTACACCTTC. The full variable domain, rest sourced from reference TRBV11-1 and TRBJ1-2, is EAEVAQSPRYKITEKSQAVAFWCDPISGHATLYWYRQILGQGPELLVQFQDESVVDDSQLPKDRFSAERLKGVDSTLKIQPAELGDSAMYLCASSHDGQSYGYTFGSGTRLTVV.

This chain joins TRBV29-1 and TRBJ2-7; D is uncertain. Trimming cost V 4 bases and J 1 base, with 8 bases left between them. CDR1 and CDR2 from the germline V gene are SQVTM and ANQGSEA. The CDR3 is 12 amino acids. CDR3: CSVVSESYEQYF. The CDR3 DNA reads as TGCAGCGTTGTTTCCGAGTCCTACGAGCAGTACTTC.

V and J are TRBV20-1 and TRBJ1-2, with D unresolved. The CDR3 is 14 amino acids. Germline V gene sequence: CDR1 DFQATT, CDR2 SNEGSKA (reference sequence). V shed 0 bases and J shed 8 bases, with 16 bases lying between them. This chain's CDR3 is CSARDTASVGGYTF. The CDR3 DNA reads as TGCAGTGCTAGAGATACGGCCTCCGTGGGCGGCTACACCTTC.

The rearrangement joins TRBV7-2 to TRBJ2-3; 7 bases align to TRBD2. From germline, CDR1 is SGHTA and CDR2 FQGNSA. The CDR3 spans 16 residues. Trimming removed 1 base from V and 2 bases from J; junction bases left unmatched: 6. CDR3 DNA: TGTGCCAGCAGCTTAGTTGCGGGGGTATCCACAGATACGCAGTATTTT. Translating gives CASSLVAGVSTDTQYF.